The source of this T cell receptor (beta chain) is a study of shared clonotypes between healthy human individuals. Study at large: Per-donor plates numbered three CD4 naive, three CD4 memory, two CD8 naive and one CD8 memory.

With 4 bases clipped from V and 10 bases from J, the junction kept 6 bases outside the gene matches. There are 13 residues in the CDR3. The germline gives CDR1 MGHRA, CDR2 YSYEKL. CD45RA+ naive and CD45RA-negative memory subsets were separated from CD4+ cells. Every immunoSEQ plate was one replicate of a subset's evenly spread DNA. Repertoires were generated with immunoSEQ multiplex PCR, while TCRdb's copy carries only in-frame clones and drops some. The profile shows about 2.4 million clones, approximately 92% of them singletons. This chain links TRBV4-1 with TRBJ1-4; TRBD1 matches at 7 bases. This clonotype was obtained from a young man in good health. The material sequenced was naive CD4+ T cells sorted from blood. Subset specified: CD45RA+ positively selected. The CDR3 coding sequence is TGCGCCAGCAGCCTTACAGGGGCGGGAAAACTGTTTTTT. Amino acids: CASSLTGAGKLFF.